The subject of this entry is one T cell receptor beta chain. No antigen is known for it. The data derive from a study of a mutant IDH1 vaccine in newly diagnosed glioma. Study details: Treated patients had a mean age of around 40 years and a sex split that was around 62% male and 37.5% female. The earlier regimen, radiotherapy, temozolomide, or both, was most often both.

Some clones are missing from TCRdb's copy, which holds only in-frame ones; the method was immunoSEQ multiplex PCR. The profile covers around 78,000 clones, with roughly 85% appearing a single time and roughly 2% taken by the ten largest. Study-wide results and limits: Detectable vaccine-induced immune responses arose in almost 95% of patients.

The trim removed 6 bases at V and 6 bases at J, leaving 8 bases unmatched. Germline CDR1 reads MNHEY; CDR2 reads SMNVEV (reference sequence). The CDR3 totals 14 residues. Time point described: week 23, last vaccination. Topical imiquimod accompanied each vaccine dose, which consisted of 300 ug of mutant IDH1 20-mer peptide. The specimen was PBMCs, collected from a glioma patient whose treatment included an IDH1 peptide vaccine. J is TRBJ2-1 and V is TRBV27; 7 bases map to TRBD2. The receptor's source is a man aged 25-45 years with glioma. Some clones in this sample may be carry-over from other donors' samples. The CDR3 coding sequence is TGTGCCAGCAGCAAACCCGGGGGGACCAATGAGCAGTTCTTC. It is translated as CASSKPGGTNEQFF.